The source of this TCR beta chain is a study of CD8 T cells in Susac syndrome. The junction had 18 bases not matched to a gene; V was cut back by 7 bases and J by 3 bases. CDR1 is LNHDA, CDR2 SQIVND, per germline (reference sequence). This CDR3 spans 19 amino acids. RNA, at roughly 0.45 to 1 ug, was reverse transcribed with random hexamers. Using its own MiXCR run on the immunoSEQ multiplex PCR reads, TCRdb lists one record per CDR3 protein. Among 75,000 to 100,000 distinct CDR3 sequences listed, over 90% were seen once. TCR beta sequences were obtained from blood CD8+ and CD4+ T cells. The receptor was isolated from a human donor in good health. This chain joins TRBV19 and TRBJ2-1; 10 positions agree with TRBD2. The sequenced material came from CD8+ T cells from PBMCs. This CDR3 is CASTPKEPQRGGFYNEQFF. Here the CDR3 DNA reads TGTGCCAGTACCCCGAAAGAGCCCCAGCGGGGGGGCTTCTACAATGAGCAGTTCTTC.